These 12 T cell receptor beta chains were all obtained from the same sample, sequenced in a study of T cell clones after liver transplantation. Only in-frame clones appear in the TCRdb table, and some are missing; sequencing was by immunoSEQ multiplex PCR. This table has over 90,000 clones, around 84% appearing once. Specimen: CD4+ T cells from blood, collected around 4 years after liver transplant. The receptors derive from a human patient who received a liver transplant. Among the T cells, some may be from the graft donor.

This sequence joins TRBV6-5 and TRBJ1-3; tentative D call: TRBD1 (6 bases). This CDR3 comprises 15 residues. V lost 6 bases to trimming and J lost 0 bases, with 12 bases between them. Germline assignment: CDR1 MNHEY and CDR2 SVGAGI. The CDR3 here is CASRKTGISGNTIYF. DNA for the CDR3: TGTGCCAGCAGAAAGACAGGTATCTCTGGAAACACCATATATTTT.

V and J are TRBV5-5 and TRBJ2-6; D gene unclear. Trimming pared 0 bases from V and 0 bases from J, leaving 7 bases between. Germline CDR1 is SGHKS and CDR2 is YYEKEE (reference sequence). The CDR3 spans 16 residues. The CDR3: CASSLVILSGANVLTF. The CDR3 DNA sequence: TGTGCCAGCAGCTTGGTTATTCTCTCTGGGGCCAACGTCCTGACTTTC.

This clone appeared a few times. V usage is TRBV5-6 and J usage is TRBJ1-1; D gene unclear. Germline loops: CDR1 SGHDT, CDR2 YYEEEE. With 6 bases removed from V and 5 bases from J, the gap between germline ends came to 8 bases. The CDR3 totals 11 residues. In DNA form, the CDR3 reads TGTGCCAGCAACTTAGGGACTGAAGCTTTCTTT. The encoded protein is CASNLGTEAFF.

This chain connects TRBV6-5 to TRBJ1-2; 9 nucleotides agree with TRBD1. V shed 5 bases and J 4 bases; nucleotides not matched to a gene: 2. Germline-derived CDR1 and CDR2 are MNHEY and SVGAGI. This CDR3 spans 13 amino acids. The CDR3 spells CASSPDRGYGYTF. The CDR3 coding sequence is TGTGCCAGCAGTCCGGACAGGGGCTATGGCTACACCTTC.

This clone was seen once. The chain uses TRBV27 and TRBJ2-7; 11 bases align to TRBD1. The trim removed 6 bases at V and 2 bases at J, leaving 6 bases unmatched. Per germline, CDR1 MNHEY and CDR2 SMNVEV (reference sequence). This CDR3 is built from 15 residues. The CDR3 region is CASRTTGQGAYEQYF. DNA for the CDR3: TGTGCCAGCAGAACGACGGGACAGGGGGCCTACGAGCAGTACTTC.

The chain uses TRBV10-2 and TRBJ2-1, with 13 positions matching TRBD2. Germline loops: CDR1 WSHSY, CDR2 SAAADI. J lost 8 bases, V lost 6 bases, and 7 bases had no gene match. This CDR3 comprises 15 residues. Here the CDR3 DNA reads TGCGCCAGCAGGGGACTAGCGGGATTGAGGGATGAGCAGTTCTTC. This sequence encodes CASRGLAGLRDEQFF.

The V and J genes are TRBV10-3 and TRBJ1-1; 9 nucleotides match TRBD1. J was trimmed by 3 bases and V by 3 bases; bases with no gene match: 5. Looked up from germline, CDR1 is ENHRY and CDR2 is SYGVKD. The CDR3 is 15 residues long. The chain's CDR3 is CAISDSWDRDTEAFF. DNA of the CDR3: TGTGCCATCAGTGATAGCTGGGACAGGGACACTGAAGCTTTCTTT.

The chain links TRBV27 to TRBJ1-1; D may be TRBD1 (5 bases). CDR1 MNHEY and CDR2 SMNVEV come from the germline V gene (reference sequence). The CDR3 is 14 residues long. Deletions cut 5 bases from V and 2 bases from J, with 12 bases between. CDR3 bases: TGTGCCAGCAGTACCAGGGCAGGTAACACTGAAGCTTTCTTT. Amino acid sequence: CASSTRAGNTEAFF.

CDR3 residues: CASTLGQTNTGELFF. The CDR3 nucleotides read TGTGCCAGCACCCTAGGACAGACGAACACCGGGGAGCTGTTTTTT. The chain recombines TRBV27 with TRBJ2-2; D perhaps matches TRBD1 (6 bases). Germline-derived CDR1 and CDR2 are MNHEY and SMNVEV (reference sequence). V lost 7 bases to trimming and J lost 0 bases, with 12 bases between them. The CDR3 spans 15 residues.

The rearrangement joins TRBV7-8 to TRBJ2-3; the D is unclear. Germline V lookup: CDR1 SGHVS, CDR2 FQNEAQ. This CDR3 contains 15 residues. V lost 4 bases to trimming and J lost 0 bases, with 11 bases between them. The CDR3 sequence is CASSSDGFSTDTQYF. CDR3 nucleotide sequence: TGTGCCAGCAGCTCGGACGGGTTTAGCACAGATACGCAGTATTTT.

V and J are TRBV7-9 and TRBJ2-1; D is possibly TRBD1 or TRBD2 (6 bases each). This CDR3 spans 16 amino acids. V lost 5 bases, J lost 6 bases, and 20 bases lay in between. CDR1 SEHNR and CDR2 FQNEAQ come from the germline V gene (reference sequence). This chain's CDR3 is CASSPLGGRQPNEQFF. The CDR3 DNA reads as TGTGCCAGCAGCCCCCTAGGGGGGCGCCAGCCCAATGAGCAGTTCTTC.

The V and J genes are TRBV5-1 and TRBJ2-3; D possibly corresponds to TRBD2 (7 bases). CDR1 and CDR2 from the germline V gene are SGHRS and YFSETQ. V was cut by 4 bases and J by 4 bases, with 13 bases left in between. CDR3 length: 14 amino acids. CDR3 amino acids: CASSPGGPADTQYF. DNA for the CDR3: TGCGCCAGCAGCCCGGGGGGCCCGGCAGATACGCAGTATTTT.